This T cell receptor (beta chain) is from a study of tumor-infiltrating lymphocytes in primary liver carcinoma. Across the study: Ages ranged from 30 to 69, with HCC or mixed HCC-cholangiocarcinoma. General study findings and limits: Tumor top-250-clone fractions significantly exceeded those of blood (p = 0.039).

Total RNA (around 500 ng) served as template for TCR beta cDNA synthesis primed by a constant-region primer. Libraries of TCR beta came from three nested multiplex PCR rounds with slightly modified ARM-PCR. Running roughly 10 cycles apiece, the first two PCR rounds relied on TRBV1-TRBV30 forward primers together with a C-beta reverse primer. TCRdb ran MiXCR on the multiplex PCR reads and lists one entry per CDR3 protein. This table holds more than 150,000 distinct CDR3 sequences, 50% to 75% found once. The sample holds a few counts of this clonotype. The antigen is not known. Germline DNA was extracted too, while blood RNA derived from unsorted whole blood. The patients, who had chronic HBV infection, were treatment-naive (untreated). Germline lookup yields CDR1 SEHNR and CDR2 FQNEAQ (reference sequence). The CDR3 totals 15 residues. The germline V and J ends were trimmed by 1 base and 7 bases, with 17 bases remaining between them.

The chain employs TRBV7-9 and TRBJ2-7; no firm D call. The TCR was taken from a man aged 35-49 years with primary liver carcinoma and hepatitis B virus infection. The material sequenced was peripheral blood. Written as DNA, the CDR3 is TGTGCCAGCAGCTTAGATAGCACTACCGGGCGGGAGCAGTACTTC. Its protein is CASSLDSTTGREQYF.